These 16 T cell receptor beta chains share one sample of origin, sequenced in a study of technical replicates of blood from a handful of donors (dated by TCRdb to 2015 to 2018). The library was made by the immunoSEQ multiplex PCR assay. As stored in TCRdb, this immuneACCESS dataset retains in-frame rearrangements with V and J assigned. A fraction of the clones does not appear; measured against another copy, unresolved V genes explain less than half of the discrepancy, and the remainder lacks a known reason. In this sample the table shows about 48,000 clones, more than 85% of which occur a single time. The ten largest account for 3.9% of the sample. Sequenced input: PBMCs. The receptors come from a human donor in good health. Some clones in this sample may be carry-over from other donors' samples.

The chain combines TRBV2 with TRBJ2-7; 10 bases match TRBD1. The germline gives CDR1 SNHLY, CDR2 FYNNEI. The CDR3 is 13 amino acids. V shed 8 bases, J shed 2 bases, and the junction held 3 bases outside the gene matches. The CDR3 sequence: CASRDRGTYEQYF. CDR3 nucleotides: TGTGCCAGCCGGGACAGGGGAACCTACGAGCAGTACTTC. The entire variable domain, with the rest obtained from reference TRBV2 and TRBJ2-7, is as follows: EPEVTQTPSHQVTQMGQEVILRCVPISNHLYFYWYRQILGQKVEFLVSFYNNEISEKSEIFDDQFSVERPDGSNFTLKIRSTKLEDSAMYFCASRDRGTYEQYFGPGTRLTVT.

V is TRBV10-3 and J is TRBJ2-2; no clear D gene. The CDR3 covers 18 residues. CDR1 and CDR2 (germline): ENHRY, SYGVKD. V was shortened by 0 bases and J by 6 bases, with 20 bases between the two germline ends. The CDR3 DNA is TGTGCCATCAGTGAGTCGACCCCGATTCGGAGACCCCCCGGGGAGCTGTTTTTT. Its translation: CAISESTPIRRPPGELFF.

The CDR3 loop is CATSALGGAGETQYF. As DNA, the CDR3 is TGTGCCACCAGCGCACTAGGGGGCGCGGGGGAGACCCAGTACTTC. The gene calls are TRBV15 and TRBJ2-5, with D perhaps TRBD1 (7 bases). V was shortened by 5 bases and J by 5 bases, with 18 bases between the two germline ends. The CDR3 extends over 15 amino acids. Germline lookup yields CDR1 LNHNV and CDR2 YYDKDF (reference sequence).

In nucleotides, the CDR3 is TGTGCCAGCAGCCAAAATAGCGGGGGGACCCAAGAGACCCAGTACTTC. Its protein is CASSQNSGGTQETQYF. This chain connects TRBV7-6 to TRBJ2-5, with 10 bases identical to TRBD2. The CDR3 spans 16 residues. J was trimmed by 1 base and V by 5 bases; bases with no gene match: 7. The V gene's germline CDR1 is SGHVS and CDR2 FNYEAQ.

The chain combines TRBV4-3 with TRBJ1-2; possibly TRBD1 for D (6 bases). The CDR3 extends over 18 amino acids. Germline CDR1 reads LGHNA; CDR2 reads YSLEER. Trimming took off 0 bases at V and 4 bases at J, with 21 bases between the two ends. The DNA for the CDR3 is TGCGCCAGCAGCCAAGAAAGGACAGAGGTTATCCCGAGCTATGGCTACACCTTC. This gives the protein CASSQERTEVIPSYGYTF.

The rearrangement uses TRBV5-1 and TRBJ1-2, with 8 bases identical to TRBD1. The CDR3 totals 14 residues. Germline V gene data show CDR1 as SGHRS and CDR2 as YFSETQ. The J segment lost 4 bases and the V segment lost 4 bases, leaving 6 bases of the junction unmatched. CDR3 loop: CASSADRGFYGYTF. The CDR3, as DNA: TGCGCCAGCAGCGCAGACAGGGGTTTCTATGGCTACACCTTC.

The chain's CDR3 is CASSYSRQVRNEQFF. For the CDR3, the DNA is TGTGCCAGCAGTTACTCCCGACAGGTACGAAATGAGCAGTTCTTC. The rearrangement joins TRBV6-6 to TRBJ2-1; tentatively, D is TRBD1 (6 bases). With 0 bases removed from V and 7 bases from J, the gap between germline ends came to 13 bases. Germline assignment: CDR1 MNHNY and CDR2 SVGAGI (reference sequence). The CDR3 loop spans 15 amino acids.

The chain uses TRBV19 and TRBJ2-2; D gene uncertain. Trimming stripped 6 bases from V and 7 bases from J, with 9 bases between. CDR3 length: 12 residues. Germline CDR1 reads LNHDA; CDR2 reads SQIVND (reference sequence). The CDR3 sequence is CASRSRGGELFF. Written as DNA, the CDR3 is TGTGCCAGTAGGTCCCGAGGCGGGGAGCTGTTTTTT.

V and J are TRBV11-3 and TRBJ2-5; 10 positions agree with TRBD1. The CDR3 is 15 amino acids. Per the germline V gene, CDR1 is SGHNT and CDR2 is YENEEA. The V segment lost 3 bases and the J segment 4 bases; nucleotides outside the gene matches: 5. In DNA form, the CDR3 reads TGTGCCAGCAGCTTTTCGGGACAGGGGTCAGAGACCCAGTACTTC. It yields the protein CASSFSGQGSETQYF.

This clone has just one count. The chain is built from TRBV4-2 and TRBJ2-7; D ambiguous. This CDR3 has 16 amino acids. Germline V gene lookup returns CDR1 LGHNA and CDR2 YNFKEQ. V was clipped by 0 bases and J by 4 bases, with 16 bases between them. CDR3 coding DNA: TGTGCCAGCAGCCAAGATCAGGCTATAACCTCATACGAGCAGTACTTC. It codes for CASSQDQAITSYEQYF.

The rearrangement joins TRBV9 to TRBJ2-7; TRBD2 matches at 9 bases. The germline V gene encodes CDR1 SGDLS and CDR2 YYNGEE. V was pared by 4 bases and J by 0 bases, with 8 bases of the junction left unmatched. The CDR3 has 16 residues. Here the CDR3 DNA reads TGTGCCAGCAGCAAACGAGCGGGGGGAAGCTCCTACGAGCAGTACTTC. As protein: CASSKRAGGSSYEQYF.

The rearrangement links TRBV7-2 to TRBJ2-7, with TRBD2 identical over 7 bases. The CDR3 length is 15 residues. Per the germline V gene, CDR1 is SGHTA and CDR2 is FQGNSA. V shed 4 bases, J shed 2 bases, and the junction held 8 bases outside the gene matches. CDR3 coding DNA: TGTGCCAGCAGCTCCGCCTCTAGCGGACCCTACGAGCAGTACTTC. Protein sequence: CASSSASSGPYEQYF. Variable domain in full (rest from reference TRBV7-2 and TRBJ2-7): GAGVSQSPSNKVTEKGKDVELRCDPISGHTALYWYRQSLGQGLEFLIYFQGNSAPDKSGLPSDRFSAERTGGSVSTLTIQRTQQEDSAVYLCASSSASSGPYEQYFGPGTRLTVT.

On this clone itself: At one of its ends the junction is not consistent with the germline gene, which may arise from a read error. The chain is built from TRBV7-6 and TRBJ1-1; the D gene is possibly TRBD1 (5 bases). This CDR3 has 12 amino acids. Per germline, CDR1 SGHVS and CDR2 FNYEAQ. As DNA, the CDR3 is TGTGCCAGCAGCTTAATGGAAGGGACGGGGGAATTT. Translation gives CASSLMEGTGEF.

This rearrangement joins TRBV5-5 to TRBJ2-5, with 11 bases fitting TRBD1. V gave up 4 bases and J gave up 4 bases; unmatched junction bases: 9. Per the germline V gene, CDR1 is SGHKS and CDR2 is YYEKEE (reference sequence). The CDR3 length is 16 residues. The CDR3 region has the DNA TGTGCCAGCAGCCGGCTATTGGGACAGGGGGGAGAGACCCAGTACTTC. Protein product: CASSRLLGQGGETQYF.

The chain recombines TRBV30 with TRBJ2-1; TRBD2 aligns across 13 bases. This CDR3 is built from 14 residues. V lost 5 bases to trimming and J lost 9 bases; unmatched junction nucleotides: 7. The germline V gene encodes CDR1 GTSNPN and CDR2 SVGIG (reference sequence). CDR3 residues: CAWDGLAGAAEQFF. As DNA, the CDR3 is TGTGCCTGGGACGGACTAGCGGGAGCGGCTGAGCAGTTCTTC.

Here the CDR3 DNA reads TGTGCCAGCAGCCAAGGGGTCGTCTACGAGCAGTACTTC. Residues: CASSQGVVYEQYF. This chain joins TRBV7-2 and TRBJ2-7; maybe TRBD1 (5 bases). Germline V gene lookup returns CDR1 SGHTA and CDR2 FQGNSA. V lost 5 bases to trimming and J lost 3 bases, with 11 bases between them. CDR3 length: 13 residues.